These 8 T cell receptor beta chains originate from one sample sequenced in a study of blood T cell repertoires in COVID-19. Measured with immunoSEQ multiplex PCR; TCRdb has only the in-frame clones, and not every one. Of 250,000 to 300,000 clones detected, around nine tenths appear once; the ten largest clones hold about 5%. The sequencing sample was made of peripheral blood. The origin of the receptors is a middle-aged man with acute or convalescent COVID-19.

The rearrangement links TRBV7-8 to TRBJ2-1; 11 nucleotides align to TRBD2. This CDR3 comprises 17 residues. In germline, CDR1 is SGHVS, CDR2 FQNEAQ. The trim removed 5 bases at V and 2 bases at J, leaving 8 bases unmatched. CDR3 sequence reads: CASSQTSGGLTYNEQFF. The DNA for the CDR3 is TGTGCCAGCAGCCAAACTAGCGGGGGCCTCACCTACAATGAGCAGTTCTTC.

This chain connects TRBV7-9 to TRBJ2-1, with a tentative D call TRBD1 (5 bases). The CDR3 has 13 residues. Trimming removed 5 bases at V and 4 bases at J, with 9 bases between. Germline V lookup: CDR1 SEHNR, CDR2 FQNEAQ (reference sequence). The CDR3 region is CASSPRVYNEQFF. For the CDR3, the DNA is TGTGCCAGCAGCCCCAGGGTTTACAATGAGCAGTTCTTC.

The V and J genes are TRBV15 and TRBJ1-5; the match to TRBD1 covers 12 bases. V shed 0 bases, J shed 7 bases, and the junction held 1 base outside the gene matches. Germline CDR1 is LNHNV and CDR2 is YYDKDF (reference sequence). This CDR3 region has 15 residues. The CDR3 spells CATSREGTGGQPQHF. CDR3 in DNA: TGTGCCACCAGCAGAGAGGGGACAGGGGGCCAGCCCCAGCATTTT.

This chain uses TRBV3-1 (or the pseudogene TRBV3-2) with TRBJ2-2; D may be TRBD1 (5 bases). Germline loops: CDR1 LGHDT, CDR2 YNNKEL (reference sequence). Between the trimmed V and J ends, which lost 2 bases and 5 bases, there was a span of 9 bases. The CDR3 runs to 14 residues. CDR3 region: CASSQQGITGELFF. CDR3 sequence (DNA): TGTGCCAGCAGCCAACAGGGTATAACCGGGGAGCTGTTTTTT.

This chain connects TRBV4-1 to TRBJ2-7; no clear D gene. Germline V gene sequence: CDR1 MGHRA, CDR2 YSYEKL. Trimming removed 1 base from V and 4 bases from J, with 14 bases in between. The CDR3 extends over 15 amino acids. CDR3 coding DNA: TGCGCCAGCAGCCAAGGGTCAGCCGGCGGTTACGAGCAGTACTTC. Amino acids: CASSQGSAGGYEQYF.

This chain links TRBV5-6 with TRBJ2-3, with a weak D call TRBD1 (6 bases). This CDR3 region has 15 residues. Trimming pared 3 bases from V and 0 bases from J, leaving 11 bases between. Germline-derived CDR1 and CDR2 are SGHDT and YYEEEE. The CDR3 DNA follows: TGTGCCAGCAGCTCTACAGGGATTAGCACAGATACGCAGTATTTT. Protein: CASSSTGISTDTQYF.

The chain couples TRBV4-1 to TRBJ1-1; D is undetermined. The V and J ends lost 8 bases and 5 bases respectively, with 9 bases between them. Looked up from germline, CDR1 is MGHRA and CDR2 is YSYEKL. The CDR3 runs 11 residues. CDR3 region: CASLGETEAFF. CDR3 sequence (DNA): TGCGCCAGCCTTGGGGAGACTGAAGCTTTCTTT.

The chain joins TRBV6-5 to TRBJ1-5; maybe TRBD1 (5 bases). Trimming removed 4 bases at V and 9 bases at J, with 13 bases between. The CDR3 has 13 residues. Germline CDR1 MNHEY, CDR2 SVGAGI. This CDR3 is CASSSRVGSPQHF. The DNA for the CDR3 is TGTGCCAGCAGTTCCAGGGTGGGGTCGCCCCAGCATTTT.